This T cell receptor beta chain was captured in a study of blood T cell repertoires in COVID-19. The CDR3 runs to 14 residues. Germline-derived CDR1 and CDR2 are SEHNR and FQNEAQ (reference sequence). V was shortened by 2 bases and J by 5 bases, with 12 bases between the two germline ends. The method was immunoSEQ multiplex PCR; TCRdb's version includes in-frame clones alone and lacks a portion of them. Among over 200,000 clones listed, approximately 84% were seen once. For this clone: Other DNA sequences in this sample translate to the same CDR3.

This chain joins TRBV7-9 and TRBJ1-2; TRBD1 might be the D (5 bases). Material: PBMCs or T cells enriched from blood (not recorded which). This receptor was taken from a man in his sixties who had recovered from COVID-19. The CDR3 sequence is CASSLSQGTYGYTF. CDR3 nucleotides: TGTGCCAGCAGCTTAAGTCAGGGAACGTATGGCTACACCTTC.